The 3 T cell receptor beta chains below come from one sample, sequenced in a study of beta chain features in type 1 diabetes. Reverse transcription of all isolated RNA meant that expressed TCRB transcripts were sequenced. Repertoires were generated with immunoSEQ multiplex PCR, while TCRdb's copy carries only in-frame clones and drops some. Counted here are 300,000 or so clones, roughly 8% occurring once; the ten biggest clones make up 0.44%. Sequencing was done on a sample of central memory CD4+ T cells from blood. These receptors came from a woman younger than 30 in good health.

This clone has just a few counts. The CDR3, as DNA: TGTGCCAGCTTAAACAACAGGGTCTTCACAGATACGCAGTATTTT. As protein: CASLNNRVFTDTQYF. The rearrangement uses TRBV18 and TRBJ2-3; tentatively, D is TRBD1 (6 bases). Germline CDR1 KGHSH, CDR2 LQKENI. CDR3 length: 15 amino acids. Trimming removed 7 bases at V and 2 bases at J, with 16 bases between.

On this clone itself: A read error may explain this, as a much larger clone is one base away. Other DNA sequences of this sample code for an identical CDR3. The chain couples TRBV29-1 to TRBJ2-5; D may correspond to TRBD1 or TRBD2 (7 bases each). The germline V gene encodes CDR1 SQVTM and CDR2 ANQGSEA. This CDR3 is 13 amino acids long. V was pared by 8 bases and J by 7 bases, with 20 bases between. The chain's CDR3 is CSHLQGGGVTQYF. In DNA, the CDR3 is TGCAGCCATCTCCAGGGGGGGGGCGTGACCCAGTACTTC. Combining the CDR3 with reference TRBV29-1 and TRBJ2-5 gives the whole variable domain SAVISQKPSRDICQRGTSLTIQCQVDSQVTMMFWYRQQPGQSLTLIATANQGSEATYESGFVIDKFPISRPNLTFSTLTVSNMSPEDSSIYLCSHLQGGGVTQYFGPGTRLLVL.

This clone was counted only a few times. This chain uses TRBV5-4 with TRBJ1-2; D not certain. V dropped 2 bases and J dropped 1 base, with 12 bases sitting between them. This CDR3 spans 15 amino acids. Germline V gives CDR1 SGHNT, CDR2 YYREEE (reference sequence). The CDR3 DNA reads as TGTGCCAGCAGCTTTGGTTTGGAGTATAACTATGGCTACACCTTC. Translating it yields CASSFGLEYNYGYTF. Together with reference TRBV5-4 and TRBJ1-2, the CDR3 gives the full variable domain: ETGVTQSPTHLIKTRGQQVTLRCSSQSGHNTVSWYQQALGQGPQFIFQYYREEENGRGNFPPRFSGLQFPNYSSELNVNALELDDSALYLCASSFGLEYNYGYTFGSGTRLTVV.